Listed here are 2 T cell receptor beta chains from one sample, sequenced in a study of blood T cell repertoires in COVID-19. Sequenced by immunoSEQ multiplex PCR; TCRdb stores in-frame clones only, minus some. The table lists approximately 75,000 clones, roughly 90% of them singletons. The sample consisted of peripheral blood. Source of these receptors: a human donor in a cohort sampled during active COVID-19.

The chain employs TRBV6-5 and TRBJ2-5; 7 positions agree with TRBD1. This CDR3 comprises 14 residues. V gave up 10 bases and J gave up 1 base; unmatched junction bases: 9. Germline CDR1 is MNHEY and CDR2 is SVGAGI. CDR3 amino acids: CATLSQGVQETQYF. CDR3 DNA: TGTGCCACGCTGAGCCAGGGGGTCCAAGAGACCCAGTACTTC.

The chain combines TRBV24-1 with TRBJ2-4; 7 nucleotides line up with TRBD1. This CDR3 is built from 15 residues. Unmatched junction bases numbered 15, after V lost 4 bases and J lost 13 bases. The germline V gene encodes CDR1 KGHDR and CDR2 SFDVKD. CDR3 residues: CATSDSRTGRGIQYF. CDR3 nucleotide sequence: TGTGCCACCAGTGACTCCCGGACAGGACGGGGTATCCAGTACTTC.